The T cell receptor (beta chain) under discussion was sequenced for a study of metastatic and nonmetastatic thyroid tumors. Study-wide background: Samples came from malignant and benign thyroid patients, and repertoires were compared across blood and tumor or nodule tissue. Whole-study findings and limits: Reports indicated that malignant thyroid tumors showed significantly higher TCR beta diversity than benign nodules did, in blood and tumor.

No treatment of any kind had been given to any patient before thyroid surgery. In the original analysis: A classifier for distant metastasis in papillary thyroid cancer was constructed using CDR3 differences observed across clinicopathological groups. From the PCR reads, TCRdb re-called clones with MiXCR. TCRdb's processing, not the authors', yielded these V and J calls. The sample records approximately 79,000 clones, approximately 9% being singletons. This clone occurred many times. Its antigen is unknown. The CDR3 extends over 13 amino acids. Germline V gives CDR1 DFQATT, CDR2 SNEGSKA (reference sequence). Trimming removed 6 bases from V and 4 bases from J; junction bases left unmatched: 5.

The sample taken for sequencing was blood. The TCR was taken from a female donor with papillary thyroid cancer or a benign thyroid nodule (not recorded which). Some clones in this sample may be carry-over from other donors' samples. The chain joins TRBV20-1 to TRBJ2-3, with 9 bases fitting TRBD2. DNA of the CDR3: TGCAGTGCCGGGCTAGCGGGGCCAGATACGCAGTATTTT. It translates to CSAGLAGPDTQYF.